This T cell receptor (beta chain) emerged from a study of cytomegalovirus exposure and HLA in healthy donors (dated by TCRdb to 2016 to 2017). Describing the broader study: In an earlier analysis of some 550 of the donors, 276 Gb of sequence data and 95 million to 130 million unique TCR beta sequences from 150 million to 200 million T cells were reported. Donor age, sex, ethnicity and CMV serostatus were compiled together with the repertoire data. In the later analysis, no new phenotypic data were used to find candidate immune exposures; instead, reliance was placed on TCR beta sequences and their occurrence across donors. The study aimed to test whether cataloging public T cell receptors could reveal signatures of past pathogen exposure. An early release covering roughly 640 HLA-typed donors comprised about 300 gigabases of sequencing data and roughly 86 million unique TCR sequences. Roughly 5 DR-DQ haplotypes were handled as single units for association and clustering, since linkage in the cohort was strong. The study used immunosequencing to profile the T cell repertoires of approximately 630 subjects and linked those repertoires to cytomegalovirus serostatus. HLA typing covered class I and class II loci at four-digit resolution. All discovery cohort repertoires had been generated using a single sequencing platform. An earlier analysis of roughly 600 of the donors used high-throughput TCR beta sequencing to judge whether each TCR beta V gene segment behaved as functional or pseudogenic. Among some 400 genotyped donors of the cohort, an average of about 240,000 unique TCR beta nucleotide sequences were sequenced per donor, around 18% of them non-productive. The genetic ancestry cluster associated with self-reported Caucasian donors included over 65% of the roughly 400 genotyped donors. Typing coverage differed by locus: A, B, C, DRB1 and DQB1 were typed in about 629-640 donors, DQA1 in 522, DPA1 in 600 to 610, and DPB1 in 400 to 480. Genome-wide SNP genotypes for about 65% of the 666 donors were used in a later genetic analysis, which treated that subset as a discovery cohort. A later analysis re-examined previously published TCR beta repertoires from around 670 donors and added high-resolution HLA genotyping to investigate patterns of TCR occurrence. In addition to the first cohort of approximately 650 subjects, a separate validation cohort of about 120 different subjects was used. The study combined high-throughput TCR immunosequencing, statistical association of individual TCRs with disease status, and machine learning to predict cytomegalovirus infection status. Overall study outcomes, separate from this receptor: Sequencing depth was assumed to be roughly uniform across donors in the presence/absence analyses, though that assumption may not hold. The study gave a list of about 150 TCR beta chains associated with cytomegalovirus. A further reported finding was that TCR beta sequences accurately predicted the HLA-A and HLA-B alleles for most subjects in the first cohort. In an earlier analysis of about 540 of the donors, most TCR beta V segments were observed in productive rearrangements about 90% or about 30% of the time, broadly matching IMGT annotations. Most TCR sequences were seen in very few donors, while some public TCRs were found in many individuals. Several of the top co-occurrence clusters appeared to be linked to parvovirus B19, influenza, CMV and Epstein-Barr virus, according to a later analysis. In a later analysis, most CMV-associated TCR beta chains were found to appear HLA-restricted, with HLA associations seemingly driven largely by CMV exposure. In a later analysis, HLA-associated TCR beta chains were found to be more clonally expanded and to have lower generation probabilities than equally common non-associated chains. In vitro tests confirmed that a few of the cytomegalovirus-associated TCR beta chains recognize cytomegalovirus antigens. CMV serostatus was the only immune exposure information available for the cohort. According to a later genetic analysis, donors in an Asian-associated ancestry cluster had fewer N-insertions in productive TCRs than the roughly 660-donor mean. A later analysis found that TCR association rates varied across HLA loci, with DRB1 alleles showing the most associated TCRs and HLA-C alleles the fewest. Strong co-occurrence of HLA alleles, especially DR and DQ, made assigning TCR associations to individual alleles difficult. According to the authors, the approach could potentially be generalized to other disease states and immunological phenotypes. Correlated functional status among segregating V segments might reflect linkage disequilibrium, but an unknown experimental factor could not be ruled out. The sequencing pipeline was judged likely to have produced a cluster of highly shared sequence variants as a technical artifact. In a later analysis, more than 15,000 TCR beta sequences were associated with specific HLA alleles at a false discovery rate of 0.05. Some IMGT-functional V segments, including TRBV6-2 and TRBV6-3, could not be told apart with the 87-base-pair reads, so those segments were excluded. An association between a missense DCLRE1C variant and V-gene and J-gene trimming of TCR beta chains was found in a later genetic analysis and replicated in an independent cohort. Because some donors lacked HLA typing at each locus, the association tests relied only on the typed subset. In this cohort, only TCR beta chains were sequenced, and detectable features were limited by the absence of alpha or paired-chain data. Roughly 15 rarely observed V segments, including chromosome 9 orphons, were excluded from the earlier analysis of about 500 of the donors because counts were too low. Cytomegalovirus status was reported to be diagnosed by the classifier with high specificity and sensitivity in both the original and validation cohorts.

The table lists this clone with a few counts. Its target antigen remains unknown. The sample holds no much larger clone one base away, and base qualities are not on file. The cohort comprised around 690 healthy bone marrow donors. All cohort members were sampled while nominally healthy, although unrecorded immune exposures were likely present. The donor tested CMV seropositive, placing the donor among the 290 or so seropositive members of the cohort. Every donor gave a peripheral blood sample, and the peripheral blood mononuclear cells from that sample were used for TCR beta sequencing. Genomic DNA was extracted from the blood cell samples with the Qiagen DNeasy Blood Extraction Kit. The library was prepared using the immunoSEQ multiplex PCR assay. For the multiplex PCR, a mixture combining 60 forward primers for TCR Vbeta segments and 13 reverse primers for TCR Jbeta segments was used. Amplification of the CDR3 region of rearranged TCR beta genes was performed with a multiplex PCR assay on genomic DNA. On the Illumina HiSeq System, the amplified TCR beta libraries were sequenced as 87-base-pair reads. As for how the authors treated the data: A later analysis tallied tens of millions of unique TCR beta chains across the 666 repertoires, and around 10 million of those chains were shared by two or more donors. Raw reads were error-corrected and collapsed into unique sequences with a nearest-neighbor algorithm that merged closely related sequences to remove PCR and sequencing errors. Alignment of CDR3 sequences to IMGT reference sequences was used to assign V, D and J gene segments. For a sequence to be retained, a match of at least six nucleotides to both a V gene segment and a J gene segment was required. A rearrangement counted as productive if the CDR3 had no stop codons and remained in frame with V and J, and every other rearrangement counted as non-productive. CDR3 was defined by IMGT convention, running from the second conserved V-encoded cysteine to the conserved J-encoded phenylalanine. The earlier analysis of more than 450 of the donors excluded sequences that lacked an unambiguous match to a single V gene segment. An earlier analysis of over 450 of the donors classified V segments as functional when productive rearrangements were above 56.7% and as segregating when the standard deviation between donors was above 5%. A statistical classification framework was developed to diagnose cytomegalovirus status using the catalog of TCR beta chain sequences. In a later analysis, TCR nucleotide sequences were compared against IMGT/GENE-DB human TR gene sequences so that V and J genes could be assigned. Using the TCRdist pipeline, a later analysis assigned CDR3 sequences along with most-parsimonious VDJ recombination scenarios. A later analysis defined each TCR beta chain by its CDR3 amino acid sequence plus V-gene family, and excluded reads lacking a unique V-gene family. As a way to deal with suspected cross-contamination and a sequencing artifact, a later analysis dropped approximately 590 nucleotide sequences that were highly shared and had low generation probability. A later analysis calculated a clonal expansion index for each public chain from normalized within-repertoire ranks of inferred template counts. In a later analysis, generation probabilities were computed using a VDJ recombination model fitted to out-of-frame rearrangements, and the results were checked against IGoR. In a later analysis, hypergeometric tests were used to score TCR-TCR, TCR-HLA and TCR-CMV co-occurrence, with a repertoire-size bias correction applied to TCR pairs. In a later analysis, false discovery rates were estimated by permuting HLA or CMV assignments 20 times. In a later analysis, co-occurring TCRs were grouped with DBSCAN, and TCRdist sequence similarity was added when clustering was performed within HLA-allele-positive subsets. Repertoires with fewer than 30,000 or more than 120,000 public chains, plus five repertoires with anomalous nucleotide sharing, were excluded from co-occurrence clustering. TCRdb took over this immuneACCESS table, retaining in-frame rearrangements with V and J assigned. Such tables are incomplete; in checked studies, under half of the missing clones stem from an unresolved V gene, and the remainder is unexplained. V and J calls and clone size are given by that table; D and trimming were obtained from the DNA. This sample gives 150,000 to 200,000 clones in total; about two thirds of them show up just once. The ten top clones hold 3.5% to 5.5% of the sample.

CDR1 and CDR2 (MNHNS, SASEGT) derive from the germline V gene. The germline V and J ends show losses of 1 base and 0 bases respectively, and no gene match explains 12 bases of the junction. The CDR3 starts with the cysteine, ends with the phenylalanine, and has 19 residues. Only CDR3 DNA remains: 57 bases, in frame from the first base. The V and J segments used are TRBV6-1 and TRBJ2-7, with 10 bases aligning to TRBD2. The sample comprised PBMCs. The TCR comes from a woman aged 18-29 years in good health and CMV-seropositive. DNA sequence: TGTGCCAGCAGTGAAGTTCCAAGGGGAGCGGGGGGGCCCTCCTACGAGCAGTACTTC. This encodes CASSEVPRGAGGPSYEQYF.